A selection of T cell receptor beta chains follows, all from one sample in a study of T cells after posttransplantation cyclophosphamide. The assay was immunoSEQ multiplex PCR, and TCRdb's table has in-frame clones only and misses some. Singletons are absent from the sample, which has 2,500 to 3,500 clones. Sequencing used PBMCs, obtained after allogeneic stem cell transplant with posttransplant cyclophosphamide. The receptor set was obtained from a female patient between 50 and 60 years old who received an allogeneic stem cell transplant from a related donor, was CMV-positive, and had no GVHD. Part of the T cell pool may stem from the graft donor. CDR3s include the opening cysteine and the closing phenylalanine or tryptophan. A D gene is named only where the DNA matches it firmly. For some rows the clone size is stated as once, few or many, or as a class when expanded; others skip it.

D: .; size: many; V: TRBV18; J: TRBJ2-5; CDR3: CASSPASSRGRQETQYF; DNA: TGTGCCAGCTCCCCGGCCTCCTCGCGGGGCCGGCAAGAGACCCAGTACTTC
D: .; size: medium-sized; V: TRBV10-3; J: TRBJ1-5; CDR3: CAISDPDSAQHF; DNA: TGTGCCATCAGTGACCCCGATTCAGCCCAGCATTTT
D: .; size: many; V: TRBV7-9; J: TRBJ2-3; CDR3: CASSSGVRDTQYF; DNA: TGTGCCAGCAGCTCGGGGGTTCGGGATACGCAGTATTTT
D: TRBD2; size: many; V: TRBV30; J: TRBJ2-1; CDR3: CAWGEGLAVSNEQFF; DNA: TGTGCCTGGGGGGAGGGACTAGCGGTCTCCAATGAGCAGTTCTTC
D: .; size: many; V: TRBV7-8; J: TRBJ2-2; CDR3: CASSGTTNTGELFF; DNA: TGTGCCAGCAGCGGCACGACGAACACCGGGGAGCTGTTTTTT
D: TRBD2; size: few; V: TRBV5-1; J: TRBJ2-3; CDR3: CASSWLLAGGRTDTQYF; DNA: TGCGCCAGCAGCTGGTTACTAGCGGGAGGGCGCACAGATACGCAGTATTTT
D: .; size: medium-sized; V: TRBV9; J: TRBJ2-1; CDR3: CASSVVAGLPAEQFF; DNA: TGTGCCAGCAGCGTAGTGGCGGGGTTACCCGCGGAGCAGTTCTTC
D: TRBD1; size: many; V: TRBV5-6; J: TRBJ1-5; CDR3: CASSSSGTGVFRRNQPQHF; DNA: TGTGCCAGCAGTTCATCCGGGACAGGGGTTTTTCGGCGCAATCAGCCCCAGCATTTT
D: .; size: .; V: TRBV25-1; J: TRBJ2-7; CDR3: CASSENYASSEQYF; DNA: TGTGCCAGCAGTGAAAATTACGCTAGTAGCGAGCAGTACTTC
D: TRBD1; size: medium-sized; V: TRBV28; J: TRBJ1-5; CDR3: CASSSGQPYNQPQHF; DNA: TGTGCCAGCAGTTCGGGACAGCCCTACAATCAGCCCCAGCATTTT
D: TRBD1; size: medium-sized; V: TRBV11-2; J: TRBJ2-7; CDR3: CASSPLAGGAYEQYF; DNA: TGTGCCAGCTCCCCCTTAGCAGGGGGAGCCTACGAGCAGTACTTC
D: TRBD2; size: few; V: TRBV5-4; J: TRBJ2-1; CDR3: CASSWGLAGAGNHEQFF; DNA: TGTGCCAGCAGCTGGGGACTAGCGGGAGCAGGCAACCATGAGCAGTTCTTC
D: TRBD1; size: many; V: TRBV9; J: TRBJ2-7; CDR3: CASSPQGVPYEQYF; DNA: TGTGCCAGCAGCCCTCAGGGGGTACCCTACGAGCAGTACTTC
D: .; size: many; V: TRBV27; J: TRBJ2-7; CDR3: CASSPQVSGRRYEQYF; DNA: TGTGCCAGCAGTCCACAGGTTTCAGGAAGACGCTACGAGCAGTACTTC
D: .; size: medium-sized; V: TRBV6-6; J: TRBJ1-5; CDR3: CASNNNRGNQPQHF; DNA: TGTGCCAGCAACAATAACAGGGGCAATCAGCCCCAGCATTTT
D: TRBD2; size: many; V: TRBV30; J: TRBJ2-1; CDR3: CAWSPGLAGAALLFF; DNA: TGTGCCTGGAGCCCCGGACTAGCGGGAGCCGCTTTATTGTTCTTC
D: TRBD2; size: many; V: TRBV28; J: TRBJ2-7; CDR3: CASSTSGNSYEQYF; DNA: TGTGCCAGTTCGACTAGCGGCAATTCCTACGAGCAGTACTTC
D: .; size: many; V: TRBV24-1; J: TRBJ1-5; CDR3: CATSDPNQPQHF; DNA: TGTGCCACCAGTGATCCTAATCAGCCCCAGCATTTT
D: TRBD1; size: many; V: TRBV12-3/TRBV12-4; J: TRBJ2-5; CDR3: CASSIGQGKETQYF; DNA: TGTGCCAGCAGTATCGGACAGGGAAAGGAGACCCAGTACTTC
D: TRBD2; size: .; V: TRBV12-3/TRBV12-4; J: TRBJ2-2; CDR3: CASSLTSGSGTGELFF; DNA: TGTGCCAGCAGTTTGACTAGCGGGAGCGGTACCGGGGAGCTGTTTTTT
D: TRBD2; size: medium-sized; V: TRBV4-1; J: TRBJ2-3; CDR3: CASNTGGRGDDTQYF; DNA: TGCGCCAGCAACACGGGAGGCCGAGGGGATGATACGCAGTATTTT
D: TRBD1; size: many; V: TRBV29-1; J: TRBJ2-7; CDR3: CSVERTGTYEQYF; DNA: TGCAGCGTTGAAAGGACAGGGACCTACGAGCAGTACTTC
D: TRBD2; size: many; V: TRBV5-4; J: TRBJ2-3; CDR3: CASSFGGSRTDTQYF; DNA: TGTGCCAGCAGCTTCGGCGGGAGCCGCACAGATACGCAGTATTTT
D: .; size: medium-sized; V: TRBV28; J: TRBJ2-7; CDR3: CASRPPTGTYEQYF; DNA: TGTGCCAGCAGACCCCCGACAGGTACCTACGAGCAGTACTTC
D: .; size: many; V: TRBV4-3; J: TRBJ1-5; CDR3: CASSQVPGSSQPQHF; DNA: TGCGCCAGCAGCCAAGTCCCGGGGAGCAGTCAGCCCCAGCATTTT
D: TRBD2; size: large; V: TRBV4-2; J: TRBJ2-1; CDR3: CASSQTAGLAQYNEQFF; DNA: TGTGCCAGCAGCCAAACCGCGGGACTAGCGCAGTACAATGAGCAGTTCTTC
D: .; size: many; V: TRBV12-3/TRBV12-4; J: TRBJ2-3; CDR3: CASSFQGGTQYF; DNA: TGTGCCAGCAGTTTCCAGGGGGGCACGCAGTATTTT
D: TRBD2; size: many; V: TRBV18; J: TRBJ2-1; CDR3: CASSPPGIAGGRDEQFF; DNA: TGTGCCAGCTCACCACCGGGGATAGCGGGAGGAAGGGATGAGCAGTTCTTC
D: TRBD2; size: many; V: TRBV7-2; J: TRBJ2-7; CDR3: CASSRSGRASEQYF; DNA: TGTGCCAGCAGTCGAAGCGGGAGGGCATCCGAGCAGTACTTC
D: TRBD1; size: many; V: TRBV12-3/TRBV12-4; J: TRBJ1-2; CDR3: CASSPPGQPTRGYTF; DNA: TGTGCCAGCAGTCCACCGGGACAGCCAACGAGAGGCTACACCTTC
D: TRBD1; size: medium-sized; V: TRBV5-6; J: TRBJ2-1; CDR3: CASSLQGAGEQFF; DNA: TGTGCCAGCAGCTTGCAGGGGGCTGGTGAGCAGTTCTTC
D: TRBD2; size: .; V: TRBV6-1; J: TRBJ2-7; CDR3: CASRTGLAGGSEQYF; DNA: TGTGCCAGCAGAACAGGGCTGGCGGGAGGTAGCGAGCAGTACTTC
D: TRBD1; size: many; V: TRBV19; J: TRBJ2-7; CDR3: CASSPDREGEQYF; DNA: TGTGCCAGTAGTCCGGACAGGGAAGGCGAGCAGTACTTC
D: TRBD1; size: few; V: TRBV2; J: TRBJ1-6; CDR3: CASENRGPSPLHF; DNA: TGTGCCAGTGAAAACAGGGGGCCTTCACCCCTCCACTTT
D: TRBD1; size: few; V: TRBV30; J: TRBJ2-7; CDR3: CAWSHDRGTYEQYF; DNA: TGTGCCTGGAGTCACGACAGGGGAACCTACGAGCAGTACTTC
D: TRBD2; size: many; V: TRBV9; J: TRBJ2-1; CDR3: CASSVGTSSYNEQFF; DNA: TGTGCCAGCAGCGTTGGGACTAGCTCCTACAATGAGCAGTTCTTC
D: .; size: many; V: TRBV10-1; J: TRBJ1-2; CDR3: CASSDGTRYGYTF; DNA: TGCGCCAGCAGTGACGGGACACGGTATGGCTACACCTTC
D: .; size: many; V: TRBV6-4; J: TRBJ2-3; CDR3: CASSITGTTDTQYF; DNA: TGTGCCAGCAGTATAACAGGTACCACAGATACGCAGTATTTT